This entry describes one T cell receptor (beta chain). The sample comes from a study of patients and donors after allogeneic stem cell transplantation. This CDR3 has 14 amino acids. Trimming shortened V by 0 bases and J by 7 bases, and 12 bases separated the two germline ends. Germline V gene lookup returns CDR1 SEHNR and CDR2 FQNEAQ (reference sequence). TCRdb fed the RT-PCR reads into MiXCR, producing one record per CDR3 protein. The top ten hold roughly 26% of the sample, which has approximately 170,000 distinct CDR3 sequences, 24% seen once. The clonotype was recovered from a human donor who was either an allogeneic HSCT recipient or a stem cell or donor lymphocyte infusion donor (not recorded which). It is not recorded whose cells these are; they may come from a transplant donor. The chain employs TRBV7-9 and TRBJ1-1; D gene ambiguous. The sample was blood, either unsorted or a sorted T cell fraction (not recorded which). CDR3 region: CASSLAPLLHEAFF. The DNA for the CDR3 is TGTGCCAGCAGCTTAGCGCCGTTATTACATGAAGCTTTCTTT.